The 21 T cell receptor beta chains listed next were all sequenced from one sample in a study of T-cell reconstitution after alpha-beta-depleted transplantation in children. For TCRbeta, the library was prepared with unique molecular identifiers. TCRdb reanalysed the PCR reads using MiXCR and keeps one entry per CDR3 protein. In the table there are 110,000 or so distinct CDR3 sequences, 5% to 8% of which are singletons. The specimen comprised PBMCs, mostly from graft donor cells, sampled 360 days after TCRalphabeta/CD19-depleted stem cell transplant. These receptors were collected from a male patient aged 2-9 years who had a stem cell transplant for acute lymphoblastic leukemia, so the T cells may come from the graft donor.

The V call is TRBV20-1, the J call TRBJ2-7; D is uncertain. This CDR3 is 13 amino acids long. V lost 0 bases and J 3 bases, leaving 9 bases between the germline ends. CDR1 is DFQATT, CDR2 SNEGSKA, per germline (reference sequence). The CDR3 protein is CSAREGRNYEQYF. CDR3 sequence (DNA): TGCAGTGCTAGAGAAGGCCGAAACTACGAGCAGTACTTC.

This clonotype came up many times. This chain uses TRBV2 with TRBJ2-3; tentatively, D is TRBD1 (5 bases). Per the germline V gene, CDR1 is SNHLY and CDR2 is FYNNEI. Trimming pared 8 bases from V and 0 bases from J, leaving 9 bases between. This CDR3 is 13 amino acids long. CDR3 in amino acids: CASPRGSTDTQYF. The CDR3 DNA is TGTGCCAGCCCAAGGGGTAGCACAGATACGCAGTATTTT.

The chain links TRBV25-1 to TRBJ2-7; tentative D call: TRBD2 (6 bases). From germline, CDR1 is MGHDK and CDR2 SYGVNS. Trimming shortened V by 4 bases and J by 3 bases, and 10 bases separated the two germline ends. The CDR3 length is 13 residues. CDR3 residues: CASSVTRGYEQYF. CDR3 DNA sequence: TGTGCCAGCAGTGTGACTAGAGGCTACGAGCAGTACTTC.

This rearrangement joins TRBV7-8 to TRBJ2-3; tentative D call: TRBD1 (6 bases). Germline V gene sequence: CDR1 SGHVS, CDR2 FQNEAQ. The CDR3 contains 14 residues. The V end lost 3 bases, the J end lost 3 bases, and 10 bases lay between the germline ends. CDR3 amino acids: CASSLDRRTDTQYF. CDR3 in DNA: TGTGCCAGCAGCTTGGACAGAAGGACAGATACGCAGTATTTT.

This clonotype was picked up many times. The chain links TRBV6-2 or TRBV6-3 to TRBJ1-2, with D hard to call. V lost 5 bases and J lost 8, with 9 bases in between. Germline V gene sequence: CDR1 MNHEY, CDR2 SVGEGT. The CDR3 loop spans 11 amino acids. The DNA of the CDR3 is TGTGCCAGCAGTCTGGGTCCCGGCTACACCTTC. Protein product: CASSLGPGYTF.

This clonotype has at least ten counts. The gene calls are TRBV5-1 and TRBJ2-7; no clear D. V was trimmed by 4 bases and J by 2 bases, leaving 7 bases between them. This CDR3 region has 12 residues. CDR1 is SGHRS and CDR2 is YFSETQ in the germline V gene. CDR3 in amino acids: CASSHDTYEQYF. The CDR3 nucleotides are TGCGCCAGCAGCCATGACACCTACGAGCAGTACTTC.

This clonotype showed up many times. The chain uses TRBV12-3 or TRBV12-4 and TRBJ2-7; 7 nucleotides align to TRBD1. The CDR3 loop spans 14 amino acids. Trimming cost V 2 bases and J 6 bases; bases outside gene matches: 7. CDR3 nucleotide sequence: TGTGCCAGCAGTTTAAACAAAGGGGGCTTCGAGCAGTACTTC. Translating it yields CASSLNKGGFEQYF.

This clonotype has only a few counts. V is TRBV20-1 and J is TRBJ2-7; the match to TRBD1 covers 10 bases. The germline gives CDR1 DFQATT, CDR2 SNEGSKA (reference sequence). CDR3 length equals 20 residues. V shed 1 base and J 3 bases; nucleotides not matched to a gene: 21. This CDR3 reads CSARAIPGQGSSVFIYEQYF. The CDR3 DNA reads TGCAGTGCTAGAGCAATCCCGGGACAGGGGAGCTCCGTCTTTATCTACGAGCAGTACTTC.

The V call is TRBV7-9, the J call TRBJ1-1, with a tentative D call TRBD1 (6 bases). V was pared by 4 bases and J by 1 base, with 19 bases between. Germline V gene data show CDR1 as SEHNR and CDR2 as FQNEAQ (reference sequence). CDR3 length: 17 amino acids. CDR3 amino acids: CASSSSRPTGRNTEAFF. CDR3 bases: TGTGCCAGCAGCTCTTCCCGTCCTACAGGGCGGAACACTGAAGCTTTCTTT.

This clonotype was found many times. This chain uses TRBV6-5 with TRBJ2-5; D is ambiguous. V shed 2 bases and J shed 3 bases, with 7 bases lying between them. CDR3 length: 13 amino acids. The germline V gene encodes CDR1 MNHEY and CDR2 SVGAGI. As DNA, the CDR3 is TGTGCCAGCAGTTACGAAGGAAAAGAGACCCAGTACTTC. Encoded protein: CASSYEGKETQYF.

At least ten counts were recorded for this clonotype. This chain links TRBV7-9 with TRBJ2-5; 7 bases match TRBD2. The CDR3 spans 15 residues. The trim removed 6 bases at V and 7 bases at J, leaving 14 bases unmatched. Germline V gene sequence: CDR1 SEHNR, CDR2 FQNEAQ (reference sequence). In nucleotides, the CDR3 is TGTGCCAGCAGGCCCCTAACGGGAATAGCGGGGACCCAGTACTTC. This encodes CASRPLTGIAGTQYF.

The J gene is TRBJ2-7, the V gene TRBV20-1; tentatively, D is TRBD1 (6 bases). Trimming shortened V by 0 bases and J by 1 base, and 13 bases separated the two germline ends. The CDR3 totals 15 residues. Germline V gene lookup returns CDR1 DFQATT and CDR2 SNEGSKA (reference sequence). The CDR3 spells CSARDPDRPSYEQYF. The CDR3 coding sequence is TGCAGTGCTAGAGACCCAGACAGGCCTTCCTACGAGCAGTACTTC.

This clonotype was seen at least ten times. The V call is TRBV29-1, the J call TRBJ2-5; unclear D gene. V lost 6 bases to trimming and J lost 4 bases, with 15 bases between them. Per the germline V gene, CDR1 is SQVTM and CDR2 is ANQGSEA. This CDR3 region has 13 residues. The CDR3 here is CSVHSPLSETQYF. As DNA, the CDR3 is TGCAGCGTCCACTCGCCCCTTTCAGAGACCCAGTACTTC.

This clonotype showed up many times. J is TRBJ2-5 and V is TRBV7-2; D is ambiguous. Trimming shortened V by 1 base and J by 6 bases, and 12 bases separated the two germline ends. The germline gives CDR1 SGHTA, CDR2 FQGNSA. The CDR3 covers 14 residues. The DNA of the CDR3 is TGTGCCAGCAGCTTAGAACCTAGTTCGAAGACCCAGTACTTC. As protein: CASSLEPSSKTQYF.

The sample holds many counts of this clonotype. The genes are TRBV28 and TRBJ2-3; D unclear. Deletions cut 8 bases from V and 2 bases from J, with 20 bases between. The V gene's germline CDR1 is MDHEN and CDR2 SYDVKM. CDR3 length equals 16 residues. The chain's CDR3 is CASPRPSLAVTDTQYF. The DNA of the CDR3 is TGTGCCAGCCCTAGGCCCTCATTAGCAGTCACAGATACGCAGTATTTT.

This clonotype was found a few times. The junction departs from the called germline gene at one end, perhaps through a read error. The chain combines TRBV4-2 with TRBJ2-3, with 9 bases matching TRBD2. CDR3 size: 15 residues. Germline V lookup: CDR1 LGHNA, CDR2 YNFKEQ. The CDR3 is CASSHGPTLAGDRDF. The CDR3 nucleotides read TGTGCCAGCAGCCATGGTCCCACTTTAGCGGGAGATCGGGATTTT.

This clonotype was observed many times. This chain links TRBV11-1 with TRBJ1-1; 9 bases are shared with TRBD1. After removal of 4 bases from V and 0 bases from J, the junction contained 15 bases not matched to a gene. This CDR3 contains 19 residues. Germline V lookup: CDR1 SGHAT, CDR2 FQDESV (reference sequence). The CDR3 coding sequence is TGTGCCAGCAGCTCCGTAGTGAAGCCGGGACAGGGCCTGAACACTGAAGCTTTCTTT. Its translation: CASSSVVKPGQGLNTEAFF.

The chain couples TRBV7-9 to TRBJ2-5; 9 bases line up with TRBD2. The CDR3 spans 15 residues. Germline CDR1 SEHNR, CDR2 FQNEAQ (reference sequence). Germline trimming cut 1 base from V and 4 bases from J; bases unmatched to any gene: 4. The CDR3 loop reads CASSLGPLAGETQYF. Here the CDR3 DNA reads TGTGCCAGCAGCTTAGGGCCACTAGCGGGAGAGACCCAGTACTTC.

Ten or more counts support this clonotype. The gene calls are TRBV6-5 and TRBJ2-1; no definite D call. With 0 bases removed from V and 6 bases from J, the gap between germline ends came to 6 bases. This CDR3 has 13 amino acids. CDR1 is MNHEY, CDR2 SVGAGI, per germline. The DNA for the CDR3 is TGTGCCAGCAGTTACTCCTCGGTCAATGAGCAGTTCTTC. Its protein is CASSYSSVNEQFF.

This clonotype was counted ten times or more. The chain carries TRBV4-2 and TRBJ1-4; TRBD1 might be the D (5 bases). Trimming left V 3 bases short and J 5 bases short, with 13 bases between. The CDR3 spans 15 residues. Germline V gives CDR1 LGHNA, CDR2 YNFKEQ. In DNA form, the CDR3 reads TGTGCCAGCAGCCACCTCGGGGCGCCAAATGAAAAACTGTTTTTT. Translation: CASSHLGAPNEKLFF.

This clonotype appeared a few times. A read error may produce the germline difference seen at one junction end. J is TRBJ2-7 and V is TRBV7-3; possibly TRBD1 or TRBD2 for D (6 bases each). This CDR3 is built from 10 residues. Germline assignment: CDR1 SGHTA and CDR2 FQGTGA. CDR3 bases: TGTGCCAGCAGCTCCTCCGGAGGGGGCTTC. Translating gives CASSSSGGGF. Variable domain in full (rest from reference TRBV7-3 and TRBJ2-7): GAGVSQTPSNKVTEKGKYVELRCDPISGHTALYWYRQSLGQGPEFLIYFQGTGAADDSGLPNDRFFAVRPEGSVSTLKIQRTERGDSAVYLCASSSSGGGFGPGTRLTVT.